A single sample gave rise to the 28 T cell receptor beta chains below, sequenced in a study of neurological immune-mediated disorders. Via MiXCR, TCRdb re-called the 5' RACE reads, giving one row per CDR3 protein. Of more than 95,000 distinct CDR3 sequences listed, 11% are singletons. Time point in this sample: longitudinal time-point 3. Sample: PBMCs. The receptors stem from a female donor with HTLV-1-associated myelopathy (HAM/TSP).

Notes on this clonotype: A clone one base away is much larger, so this may be a read error. The chain has TRBV27 and TRBJ2-7, with a possible D match to TRBD1 (5 bases). From germline, CDR1 is MNHEY and CDR2 SMNVEV (reference sequence). The CDR3 extends over 13 amino acids. The chain's CDR3 is CARSLSRGHEQYF. The CDR3 DNA follows: TGTGCCAGAAGTTTATCAAGGGGTCACGAGCAGTACTTC.

The chain employs TRBV18 and TRBJ1-4; possibly TRBD1 for D (5 bases). Germline CDR1 reads KGHSH; CDR2 reads LQKENI. Trimming stripped 0 bases from V and 8 bases from J, with 13 bases between. CDR3 length: 15 amino acids. The CDR3 here is CASSPPTGPREKLFF. Here the CDR3 DNA reads TGTGCCAGCTCACCACCGACGGGGCCTCGAGAAAAACTGTTTTTT.

This clonotype showed up many times. The chain is built from TRBV20-1 and TRBJ1-6; no firm D call. There are 14 residues in the CDR3. Germline CDR1 reads DFQATT; CDR2 reads SNEGSKA (reference sequence). In DNA form, the CDR3 reads TGCACCCCAACCCCGCGTCTGAGTAATTCACCCCTCCACTTT. Amino acid sequence: CTPTPRLSNSPLHF.

This clonotype was recorded at least ten times. This chain uses TRBV11-2 with TRBJ2-3; 10 nucleotides align to TRBD2. Germline loops: CDR1 SGHAT, CDR2 FQNNGV. This CDR3 has 15 residues. V trimming: 2 bases; J trimming: 6 bases; junction bases outside the gene matches: 5. Here the CDR3 DNA reads TGTGCCAGCAGCTTATATGGGACTAGCGAGGATACGCAGTATTTT. Translation gives CASSLYGTSEDTQYF. The full variable domain, in which reference TRBV11-2 and TRBJ2-3 provide the parts outside the CDR3, is EAGVAQSPRYKIIEKRQSVAFWCNPISGHATLYWYQQILGQGPKLLIQFQNNGVVDDSQLPKDRFSAERLKGVDSTLKIQPAKLEDSAVYLCASSLYGTSEDTQYFGPGTRLTVL.

Many counts were recorded for this clonotype. The chain couples TRBV21-1 to TRBJ2-2; TRBD1 is taken as the D call from the table, unchecked against the DNA. TRBV21-1 is a known pseudogene. This CDR3 spans 13 amino acids. CDR3 region: CASSSQGIGELFF. In DNA form, the CDR3 reads TGTGCCAGCAGCAGTCAGGGTATTGGGGAGCTGTTTTTT.

This clonotype was recorded a few times. A much larger clone lies a single base off, so this may be a read error. The chain combines TRBV6-5 with TRBJ2-5; TRBD1 matches 8 bases. Per the germline V gene, CDR1 is MNHEY and CDR2 is SVGAGI. The CDR3 is made up of 14 amino acids. The CDR3 coding sequence is TGTGCCAGCAGTTACGTCAGGGGGCGGGCGACCCATTACTTC. Translation: CASSYVRGRATHYF.

This clonotype was seen ten or more times. The CDR3 DNA sequence: TGTGCCAGCAGCTATTCAGCGGGTTACGAGCAGTACTTC. Translating it yields CASSYSAGYEQYF. The genes are TRBV13 and TRBJ2-7; D possibly corresponds to TRBD2 (6 bases). The CDR3 loop spans 13 amino acids. V gave up 4 bases and J gave up 4 bases, with 11 bases separating them. CDR1 is PRHDT and CDR2 is FYEKMQ in the germline V gene (reference sequence).

This clonotype was counted ten times or more. The chain is built from TRBV5-1 and TRBJ2-1; 9 bases are a match to TRBD1. The germline V gene encodes CDR1 SGHRS and CDR2 YFSETQ. This CDR3 has 15 amino acids. With V trimmed by 0 bases and J by 2 bases, 0 bases remained unmatched. The CDR3 bases are TGCGCCAGCAGCTTGGGACAGGGGGCCTACAATGAGCAGTTCTTC. Translating gives CASSLGQGAYNEQFF.

The V call is TRBV5-1, the J call TRBJ2-5; D is possibly TRBD1 or TRBD2 (5 bases each). This CDR3 spans 15 amino acids. Germline assignment: CDR1 SGHRS and CDR2 YFSETQ. V was pared by 2 bases and J by 4 bases, with 15 bases between. The CDR3, as DNA: TGCGCCAGCAGCTTTACCCCAGGGACGAGAGAGACCCAGTACTTC. It encodes CASSFTPGTRETQYF.

Many counts were recorded for this clonotype. V and J are TRBV7-2 and TRBJ2-1, with 10 bases aligning to TRBD2. CDR1 and CDR2 (germline): SGHTA, FQGNSA. CDR3 length equals 18 residues. With V trimmed by 1 base and J by 5 bases, 11 bases remained unmatched. CDR3 residues: CASSLGLGIAGGHNEQFF. The DNA of the CDR3 is TGTGCCAGCAGCTTAGGCCTTGGGATAGCGGGGGGTCACAATGAGCAGTTCTTC.

This clonotype was seen at least ten times. The CDR3 DNA sequence: TGCGCCAGCAGCAACACAGGGGCTACAAACTATGGCTACACCTTC. This encodes CASSNTGATNYGYTF. The chain combines TRBV5-1 with TRBJ1-2, with 7 bases that match TRBD1. CDR1 and CDR2 (germline): SGHRS, YFSETQ. V shed 4 bases, J shed 2 bases, and the junction held 8 bases outside the gene matches. The CDR3 is made up of 15 amino acids.

There are many counts of this clonotype. The chain carries TRBV5-1 and TRBJ2-5, with D possibly being TRBD1 (6 bases). Germline loops: CDR1 SGHRS, CDR2 YFSETQ. V lost 5 bases and J 0 bases, leaving 17 bases between the germline ends. There are 16 residues in the CDR3. The CDR3 DNA reads as TGCGCCAGCAGACAAACAGGGCTTTCGTACCAAGAGACCCAGTACTTC. Amino acids: CASRQTGLSYQETQYF.

The chain recombines TRBV20-1 with TRBJ2-5; weak D call: TRBD2 (6 bases). With 0 bases removed from V and 1 base from J, the gap between germline ends came to 9 bases. Germline V gene data show CDR1 as DFQATT and CDR2 as SNEGSKA (reference sequence). This CDR3 has 14 residues. CDR3 region: CSARDPGGQETQYF. Written as DNA, the CDR3 is TGCAGTGCTAGAGATCCCGGGGGCCAAGAGACCCAGTACTTC.

This clonotype was observed at least ten times. The chain couples TRBV28 to TRBJ2-5, with TRBD1 as a possible D gene (6 bases). Trimming took off 5 bases at V and 0 bases at J, with 16 bases between the two ends. The CDR3 is 16 residues long. In germline, CDR1 is MDHEN, CDR2 SYDVKM. CDR3: CASSAWTAQYQETQYF. DNA of the CDR3: TGTGCCAGCAGTGCCTGGACAGCACAGTACCAAGAGACCCAGTACTTC.

This clonotype was counted many times. The V call is TRBV27, the J call TRBJ2-2; D is unclear. Trimming cost V 4 bases and J 4 bases, with 10 bases left between them. There are 14 residues in the CDR3. The V gene's germline CDR1 is MNHEY and CDR2 SMNVEV (reference sequence). CDR3 sequence (DNA): TGTGCCAGCAGTTACGGACGGGCCACCGGGGAGCTGTTTTTT. Protein sequence: CASSYGRATGELFF.

This clonotype came up many times. The chain has TRBV5-1 and TRBJ2-1; 11 bases are a match to TRBD2. V was pared by 6 bases and J by 10 bases, with 12 bases of the junction left unmatched. This CDR3 spans 15 amino acids. Looked up from germline, CDR1 is SGHRS and CDR2 is YFSETQ. The CDR3 here is CASTLAGGRAEEQFF. The CDR3 nucleotides read TGCGCCAGCACGCTAGCGGGGGGCAGGGCCGAGGAGCAGTTCTTC. Using reference TRBV5-1 and TRBJ2-1 for the parts outside the CDR3, the full variable domain is KAGVTQTPRYLIKTRGQQVTLSCSPISGHRSVSWYQQTPGQGLQFLFEYFSETQRNKGNFPGRFSGRQFSNSRSEMNVSTLELGDSALYLCASTLAGGRAEEQFFGPGTRLTVL.

The chain employs TRBV27 and TRBJ2-5, with 10 nucleotides matching TRBD2. Germline CDR1 MNHEY, CDR2 SMNVEV (reference sequence). This CDR3 comprises 17 residues. J lost 5 bases, V lost 7 bases, and 16 bases had no gene match. CDR3 sequence: CASTRRASGGIRETQYF. As DNA, the CDR3 is TGTGCCAGCACGCGGAGGGCTAGCGGGGGCATAAGGGAGACCCAGTACTTC.

This clonotype was observed a few times. The chain couples TRBV28 to TRBJ2-7; TRBD1 matches at 7 bases. V was clipped by 4 bases and J by 7 bases; unmatched bases: 7. CDR1 and CDR2 (germline): MDHEN, SYDVKM. The CDR3 runs to 13 residues. As DNA, the CDR3 is TGTGCCAGCAGTTCTACAGGGGCCTGGGAGCAGTACTTC. This translates into CASSSTGAWEQYF.

This clonotype was detected many times. The chain links TRBV10-3 to TRBJ1-1; 8 bases are shared with TRBD1. The CDR3 length is 16 residues. V dropped 7 bases and J dropped 1; count of bases not matched to a gene: 11. Germline values: CDR1 ENHRY, CDR2 SYGVKD. DNA for the CDR3: TGTGCCATCACCCGGGACAGGTTTTTAGAGAACACTGAAGCTTTCTTT. As protein: CAITRDRFLENTEAFF.

Ten or more counts support this clonotype. The V and J genes are TRBV7-9 and TRBJ2-5; 9 nucleotides agree with TRBD1. V shed 3 bases and J 13 bases; nucleotides not matched to a gene: 9. Germline-derived CDR1 and CDR2 are SEHNR and FQNEAQ (reference sequence). This CDR3 is 13 amino acids long. The CDR3 nucleotides are TGTGCCAGCAGCTTCGCGACAGGGGGAGATGGGTACTTC. Translating it yields CASSFATGGDGYF.

This clonotype was recorded at least ten times. The V gene is TRBV5-1, the J gene TRBJ2-5, with D possibly TRBD1 on 6 matching bases. The CDR3 sequence is 15 residues long. Trimming pared 3 bases from V and 2 bases from J, leaving 14 bases between. Germline V CDR1 and CDR2: SGHRS, YFSETQ. CDR3 DNA: TGCGCCAGCAGCTACGGACAGAGTCTGCAAGAGACCCAGTACTTC. It codes for CASSYGQSLQETQYF. The full variable domain, with the rest looked up from reference TRBV5-1 and TRBJ2-5, is KAGVTQTPRYLIKTRGQQVTLSCSPISGHRSVSWYQQTPGQGLQFLFEYFSETQRNKGNFPGRFSGRQFSNSRSEMNVSTLELGDSALYLCASSYGQSLQETQYFGPGTRLLVL.

This clonotype was picked up many times. The gene calls are TRBV11-2 and TRBJ2-1, with TRBD2 identical over 7 bases. With V trimmed by 1 base and J by 7 bases, 10 bases remained unmatched. The germline V gene has CDR1 SGHAT and CDR2 FQNNGV. This CDR3 has 16 amino acids. Here the CDR3 DNA reads TGTGCCAGCAGCTTAGTTACCGGGGGGATCACGAATGAGCAGTTCTTC. As protein: CASSLVTGGITNEQFF.

This clonotype has at least ten counts. The chain couples TRBV25-1 to TRBJ2-4; tentative D call: TRBD1 (6 bases). V lost 6 bases to trimming and J lost 12 bases, with 18 bases between them. The CDR3 consists of 13 residues. Germline CDR1 and CDR2: MGHDK and SYGVNS. Written as DNA, the CDR3 is TGTGCCAGCAGAGCCGGGACATTTTCGGCTCAGTACTTC. Amino acid sequence: CASRAGTFSAQYF.

This clonotype occurred a few times. V is TRBV5-1 and J is TRBJ2-5; maybe TRBD1 (5 bases). The V end was cut by 3 bases, the J end by 5 bases, with 23 bases between. Germline CDR1 reads SGHRS; CDR2 reads YFSETQ. CDR3 length: 17 amino acids. This CDR3 is CASSSDGSRGLWETQYF. The CDR3 region has the DNA TGCGCCAGCAGCTCGGACGGCTCAAGGGGTCTCTGGGAGACCCAGTACTTC.

This clonotype was seen many times. This chain links TRBV20-1 with TRBJ2-5, with 7 nucleotides matching TRBD2. V shed 1 base and J 3 bases; nucleotides not matched to a gene: 8. The CDR3 consists of 15 residues. Germline CDR1 reads DFQATT; CDR2 reads SNEGSKA (reference sequence). CDR3 sequence: CSARGPAGREETQYF. The CDR3 DNA reads as TGCAGTGCTAGAGGGCCAGCGGGGAGGGAAGAGACCCAGTACTTC.

This clonotype has a count of ten or more. The chain employs TRBV5-1 and TRBJ2-3; no reliable D call. The V gene's germline CDR1 is SGHRS and CDR2 YFSETQ. The CDR3 covers 15 residues. V was trimmed by 4 bases and J by 2 bases, leaving 14 bases between them. The chain's CDR3 is CASSIVGQPTDTQYF. The CDR3 DNA reads TGCGCCAGCAGCATTGTGGGCCAACCCACAGATACGCAGTATTTT.

In its sample, this clonotype was seen many times. The V call is TRBV7-2, the J call TRBJ2-3; TRBD2 is a possible D gene (5 bases). This CDR3 is built from 15 residues. Trimming cost V 4 bases and J 1 base, with 12 bases left between them. CDR1 SGHTA and CDR2 FQGNSA come from the germline V gene. CDR3 nucleotide sequence: TGTGCCAGCAGCTCCCGGGCCGGGGGCACAGATACGCAGTATTTT. Protein sequence: CASSSRAGGTDTQYF.

This clonotype was found many times. The rearrangement uses TRBV5-1 and TRBJ1-1; unclear D gene. The V gene lost 5 bases and the J gene lost 0 bases, with 17 bases spanning the gap. This CDR3 has 16 amino acids. CDR1 SGHRS and CDR2 YFSETQ come from the germline V gene. CDR3 nucleotides: TGCGCCAGCAGTCCTAAGGTCCGCCAGATGAACACTGAAGCTTTCTTT. Translating it yields CASSPKVRQMNTEAFF.